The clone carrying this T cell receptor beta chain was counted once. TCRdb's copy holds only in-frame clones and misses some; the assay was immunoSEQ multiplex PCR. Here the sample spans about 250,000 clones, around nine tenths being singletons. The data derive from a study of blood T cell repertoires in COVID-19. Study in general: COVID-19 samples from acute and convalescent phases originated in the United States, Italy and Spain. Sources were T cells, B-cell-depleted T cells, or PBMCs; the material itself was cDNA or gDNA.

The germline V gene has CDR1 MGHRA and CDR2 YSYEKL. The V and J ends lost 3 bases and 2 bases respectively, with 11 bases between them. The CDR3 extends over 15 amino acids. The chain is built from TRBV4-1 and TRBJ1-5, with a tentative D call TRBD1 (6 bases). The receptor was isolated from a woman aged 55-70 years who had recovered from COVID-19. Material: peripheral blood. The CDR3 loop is CASSHNRVGNQPQHF. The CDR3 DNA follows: TGCGCCAGCAGCCATAACAGGGTCGGCAATCAGCCCCAGCATTTT.